These T cell receptor beta chains were read from a single sample in a study of blood T cell repertoires in COVID-19. Method: immunoSEQ multiplex PCR; TCRdb's copy keeps in-frame clones and lacks some. Of about 330,000 clones listed, around 89% are singletons. Input material: peripheral blood. The receptor set was obtained from a man between 18 and 29 years old who had recovered from COVID-19. The conserved cysteine and the conserved F or W are not part of the CDR3 here. The D gene is left open where the match is weak. A clone size is listed for some rows: how often the clone was seen (once, few, many), or a class if it is expanded.

V	D	J	size	CDR3
TRBV21-1	.	TRBJ1-5	.	ASGQGQRINQPQH
TRBV12-3/TRBV12-4	.	TRBJ2-3	once	ASSWGQTQY
TRBV5-1	.	TRBJ2-1	.	ASSLEGESSYNEQF
TRBV9	TRBD1	TRBJ1-2	.	ASSVQEPSLRPPGQEYYGYT
TRBV27	.	TRBJ2-3	.	ASSQLTGWEDTQY
TRBV9	.	TRBJ1-4	.	ASSHSTDEKLF
TRBV3-1/TRBV3-2	TRBD2	TRBJ2-1	.	ASSRTGGAGVSYNEQF
TRBV5-1	.	TRBJ2-1	.	ASSFDGSGFEQF
TRBV9	.	TRBJ1-1	.	ASSDSLLGFPDAF
TRBV7-9	.	TRBJ2-1	few	ASSLLLDPQGEQF
TRBV18	.	TRBJ1-1	.	ASSLQGEAF
TRBV11-2	TRBD1	TRBJ2-7	few	ASSESGTGVYEQY
TRBV18	.	TRBJ1-4	.	ASSDGAATNEKLF